The 19 T cell receptor beta chains listed next were all sequenced from one sample in a study of OX40 agonist ivuxolimab in advanced cancers. Clones were read by immunoSEQ multiplex PCR, and TCRdb kept only the in-frame ones, dropping some. The sample has approximately 87,000 clones; about 93% are singletons. The sequencing here drew on CD4+ or CD8+ T cells sorted from blood, taken in a trial of the OX40 agonist ivuxolimab. These receptors were collected from an adult with an advanced solid tumor such as melanoma, head and neck, liver or kidney cancer.

The rearrangement joins TRBV28 to TRBJ2-3, with TRBD2 matching over 12 bases. Germline lookup yields CDR1 MDHEN and CDR2 SYDVKM. The CDR3 is 17 amino acids. The V segment lost 2 bases and the J segment 2 bases; nucleotides outside the gene matches: 5. CDR3 region: CASSLTGTSGLTDTQYF. CDR3 DNA sequence: TGTGCCAGCAGTTTAACCGGGACTAGCGGGCTCACAGATACGCAGTATTTT.

In DNA form, the CDR3 reads TGTGCCAGCAGCCCGGGACTAGCGGGACTAGAGCCTAACAATGAGCAGTTCTTC. It translates to CASSPGLAGLEPNNEQFF. The J gene is TRBJ2-1, the V gene TRBV7-9, with 13 bases fitting TRBD2. There are 18 residues in the CDR3. Unmatched junction bases numbered 12, after V lost 5 bases and J lost 5 bases. CDR1 is SEHNR, CDR2 FQNEAQ, per germline (reference sequence).

This sequence joins TRBV5-3 and TRBJ1-2, with D perhaps TRBD1 (5 bases). TRBV5-3 belongs to the ORF category, with a function that is uncertain. The CDR3 runs 18 residues. The V end lost 4 bases, the J end lost 5 bases, and 27 bases lay between the germline ends. The CDR3 loop reads CARSRWGRPGRGKYGYTF. The CDR3 nucleotides are TGTGCCAGAAGCCGCTGGGGCCGACCCGGACGGGGCAAATATGGCTACACCTTC.

J is TRBJ2-3 and V is TRBV9, with TRBD1 matching over 12 bases. The CDR3 extends over 18 amino acids. Germline V gene lookup returns CDR1 SGDLS and CDR2 YYNGEE. V shed 2 bases, J shed 0 bases, and the junction held 7 bases outside the gene matches. The CDR3 region has the DNA TGTGCCAGCAGCGTTCTCCCGGGACAGGGGGCGAGCACAGATACGCAGTATTTT. This translates into CASSVLPGQGASTDTQYF.

This clone was detected a few times. The chain couples TRBV7-3 to TRBJ2-3, with D unresolved. Germline assignment: CDR1 SGHTA and CDR2 FQGTGA. The V and J ends lost 0 bases and 3 bases respectively, with 4 bases between them. There are 13 residues in the CDR3. CDR3 nucleotide sequence: TGTGCCAGCAGCTTAACCCCGACAGATACGCAGTATTTT. Translation: CASSLTPTDTQYF.

Only a few counts were recorded for this clone. This chain links TRBV5-1 with TRBJ1-3, with D possibly TRBD1 on 6 matching bases. CDR1 SGHRS and CDR2 YFSETQ come from the germline V gene. Trimming removed 4 bases from V and 4 bases from J, with 12 bases in between. CDR3 length: 14 residues. CDR3 amino acids: CASSAQGSGNTIYF. In DNA, the CDR3 is TGCGCCAGCAGCGCACAGGGATCCGGAAACACCATATATTTT.

V gene TRBV5-8 combines with J gene TRBJ2-3; D is unclear. V dropped 0 bases and J dropped 2 bases, with 7 bases sitting between them. The CDR3 consists of 14 residues. The V gene's germline CDR1 is SGHTS and CDR2 YDEGEE. The CDR3 loop is CASSLDGNTDTQYF. Written as DNA, the CDR3 is TGTGCCAGCAGCTTGGACGGCAACACAGATACGCAGTATTTT. The full variable domain, its missing parts supplied by reference TRBV5-8 and TRBJ2-3, is EAGVTQSPTHLIKTRGQQATLRCSPISGHTSVYWYQQALGLGLQFLLWYDEGEERNRGNFPPRFSGRQFPNYSSELNVNALELEDSALYLCASSLDGNTDTQYFGPGTRLTVL.

The chain carries TRBV4-3 and TRBJ2-2; D may match TRBD1 or TRBD2 (6 bases each). There are 13 residues in the CDR3. Trimming removed 2 bases at V and 8 bases at J, with 9 bases between. The germline V gene encodes CDR1 LGHNA and CDR2 YSLEER. CDR3 residues: CASSQRGAGELFF. The CDR3 DNA reads as TGCGCCAGCAGCCAAAGGGGGGCGGGGGAGCTGTTTTTT.

This chain uses TRBV5-6 with TRBJ2-1, with D hard to call. Per the germline V gene, CDR1 is SGHDT and CDR2 is YYEEEE. This CDR3 is 15 amino acids long. The V end was cut by 3 bases, the J end by 3 bases, with 13 bases between. CDR3 DNA sequence: TGTGCCAGCAGCTGGATGAGTGGCGGCTACAATGAGCAGTTCTTC. This codes for CASSWMSGGYNEQFF.

This chain joins TRBV5-1 and TRBJ2-7; 12 nucleotides line up with TRBD1. The CDR3 is made up of 15 amino acids. From germline, CDR1 is SGHRS and CDR2 YFSETQ. After removal of 3 bases from V and 3 bases from J, the junction contained 4 bases not matched to a gene. This CDR3 is CASSSGTGGIYEQYF. Written as DNA, the CDR3 is TGCGCCAGCAGCTCGGGGACAGGGGGCATCTACGAGCAGTACTTC.

V gene TRBV5-6 combines with J gene TRBJ1-2; tentative D call: TRBD1 (6 bases). The CDR3 length is 14 residues. V was trimmed by 0 bases and J by 7 bases, leaving 13 bases between them. The germline gives CDR1 SGHDT, CDR2 YYEEEE. In DNA form, the CDR3 reads TGTGCCAGCAGCTTGGCAGGGGTCGGCTTTGGCTACACCTTC. As protein: CASSLAGVGFGYTF.

This clone has more than one count but fewer than ten. This sequence joins TRBV18 and TRBJ1-5; TRBD1 matches 9 bases. CDR1 and CDR2 (germline): KGHSH, LQKENI. With 3 bases clipped from V and 5 bases from J, the junction kept 8 bases outside the gene matches. The CDR3 runs 16 residues. CDR3 nucleotide sequence: TGTGCCAGCTCACCGCAAAGACAGGGGGTAGATCAGCCCCAGCATTTT. Protein product: CASSPQRQGVDQPQHF.

The chain employs TRBV6-6 and TRBJ2-7, with TRBD2 matching 7 bases. CDR1 and CDR2 (germline): MNHNY, SVGAGI (reference sequence). The J segment lost 5 bases and the V segment lost 5 bases, leaving 12 bases of the junction unmatched. The CDR3 spans 15 residues. CDR3 sequence: CASSPSLGGQNEQYF. The CDR3 DNA is TGTGCCAGCAGTCCCTCCCTGGGAGGGCAGAACGAGCAGTACTTC.

This clone has only one observation. The rearrangement joins TRBV12-5 to TRBJ1-5, with 11 bases aligning to TRBD1. The V gene end was trimmed by 5 bases and the J gene end by 6 bases; junction bases not matched to a gene: 12. This CDR3 has 17 residues. Germline CDR1 reads LGHNT; CDR2 reads FRNRAP. CDR3 nucleotide sequence: TGTGCTAGTGGTCCCGGGACAGGGGGAACAAGGGGTCAGCCCCAGCATTTT. This sequence encodes CASGPGTGGTRGQPQHF.

The gene calls are TRBV11-2 and TRBJ2-5, with 9 nucleotides matching TRBD2. CDR3 length: 15 residues. The germline V gene encodes CDR1 SGHAT and CDR2 FQNNGV. The junction had 8 bases not matched to a gene; V was cut back by 3 bases and J by 6 bases. As DNA, the CDR3 is TGTGCCAGCAGCTTCAGGGCTAGCGGGACCCAGACCCAGTACTTC. As protein: CASSFRASGTQTQYF.

V usage is TRBV6-6 and J usage is TRBJ1-3, with D unresolved. The germline gives CDR1 MNHNY, CDR2 SVGAGI (reference sequence). Between the trimmed V and J ends, which lost 8 bases and 0 bases, there was a span of 2 bases. CDR3 size: 11 residues. CDR3 sequence: CASHSGNTIYF. The CDR3 DNA follows: TGTGCCAGCCACTCTGGAAACACCATATATTTT.

The chain carries TRBV7-2 and TRBJ2-7, with a weak D call TRBD2 (6 bases). CDR3 size: 15 residues. Germline loops: CDR1 SGHTA, CDR2 FQGNSA. The germline V and J ends were trimmed by 5 bases and 6 bases, with 20 bases remaining between them. The CDR3 region is CASSPRLDGLSEQYF. CDR3 sequence (DNA): TGTGCCAGCAGCCCGAGACTAGATGGTCTCTCCGAGCAGTACTTC.

The chain couples TRBV4-2 to TRBJ1-3; no firm D call. CDR3 size: 15 residues. V dropped 0 bases and J dropped 3 bases, with 9 bases sitting between them. In germline, CDR1 is LGHNA, CDR2 YNFKEQ. CDR3 sequence: CASSQDSSGGNTIYF. CDR3 in DNA: TGTGCCAGCAGCCAAGACAGCAGCGGTGGAAACACCATATATTTT.

The chain links TRBV7-3 to TRBJ2-5; D might be TRBD2 (5 bases). V gave up 2 bases and J gave up 4 bases, with 8 bases separating them. The germline V gene has CDR1 SGHTA and CDR2 FQGTGA. This CDR3 region has 13 residues. The CDR3 loop reads CASSLRAGETQYF. CDR3 in DNA: TGTGCCAGCAGCTTACGGGCGGGAGAGACCCAGTACTTC.